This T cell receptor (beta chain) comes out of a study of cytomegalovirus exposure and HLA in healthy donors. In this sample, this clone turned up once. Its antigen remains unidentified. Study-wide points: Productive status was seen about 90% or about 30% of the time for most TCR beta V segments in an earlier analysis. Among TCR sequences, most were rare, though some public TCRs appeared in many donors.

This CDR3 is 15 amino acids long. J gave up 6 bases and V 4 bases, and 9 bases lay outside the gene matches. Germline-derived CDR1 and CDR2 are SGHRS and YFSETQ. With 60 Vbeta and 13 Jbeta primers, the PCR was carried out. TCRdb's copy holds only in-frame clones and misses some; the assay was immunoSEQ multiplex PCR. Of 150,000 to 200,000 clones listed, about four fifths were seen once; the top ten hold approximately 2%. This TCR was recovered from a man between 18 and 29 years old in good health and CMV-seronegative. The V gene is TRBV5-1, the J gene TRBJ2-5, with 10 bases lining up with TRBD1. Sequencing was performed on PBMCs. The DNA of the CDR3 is TGCGCCAGCAGCGCCAACCGGGACAGGGGCCAGACCCAGTACTTC. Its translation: CASSANRDRGQTQYF.